The 10 T cell receptor beta chains below all came from one sample that was sequenced in a study of metastatic and nonmetastatic thyroid tumors. Thyroid surgery had not been preceded by any treatment in any patient. TCRdb reanalyzed the PCR reads with MiXCR. The top ten hold roughly an eighth of the sample, which has around 15,000 clones, 20% to 30% seen once. The sample consisted of tumor tissue. These receptors all come from a male donor with papillary thyroid cancer or a benign thyroid nodule (not recorded which). Some clones in this sample may be carry-over from other donors' samples.

The chain carries TRBV20-1 and TRBJ1-1; TRBD1 agrees at 7 bases. CDR3 length: 10 amino acids. V shed 5 bases and J 7 bases; nucleotides not matched to a gene: 1. The germline V gene has CDR1 DFQATT and CDR2 SNEGSKA (reference sequence). The chain's CDR3 is CSAQGVEAFF. CDR3 nucleotides: TGCAGTGCTCAGGGGGTTGAAGCTTTCTTT.

This clone was observed many times. The genes are TRBV7-9 and TRBJ1-2, with a weak D call TRBD1 (5 bases). The V gene lost 7 bases and the J gene lost 5 bases, with 11 bases spanning the gap. The CDR3 spans 12 residues. Germline V lookup: CDR1 SEHNR, CDR2 FQNEAQ (reference sequence). In nucleotides, the CDR3 is TGTGCCAGCACCCTGGGGGGGTATGGCTACACCTTC. As protein: CASTLGGYGYTF.

This clone has at least ten counts. The chain has TRBV2 and TRBJ2-3; D remains unclear. CDR1 is SNHLY and CDR2 is FYNNEI in the germline V gene. This CDR3 has 16 residues. Trimming shortened V by 4 bases and J by 2 bases, and 16 bases separated the two germline ends. CDR3 loop: CASSGRLRMITDTQYF. CDR3 DNA sequence: TGTGCCAGCAGTGGCAGACTGCGGATGATCACAGATACGCAGTATTTT.

This clone has ten or more counts. This chain uses TRBV18 with TRBJ2-1; no clear D gene. Germline V gene lookup returns CDR1 KGHSH and CDR2 LQKENI. This CDR3 has 12 amino acids. V lost 3 bases, J lost 4 bases, and 4 bases lay in between. CDR3 DNA sequence: TGTGCCAGCTCACCGGTATACAATGAGCAGTTCTTC. Translating gives CASSPVYNEQFF.

This clone showed up many times. A read error may produce the germline difference seen at one junction end. Other DNA sequences of this sample code for an identical CDR3. CDR3 sequence: CASSPELGWTEAFF. Here the CDR3 DNA reads TGTGCCAGCAGCCCCGAGCTGGGTTGGACTGAGGCTTTCTTT. The V gene is TRBV5-4, the J gene TRBJ1-1; D ambiguous. The CDR3 runs to 14 residues. Germline CDR1 SGHNT, CDR2 YYREEE (reference sequence).

This clone showed up just a few times. The chain employs TRBV28 and TRBJ1-2; D might be TRBD1 (5 bases). The CDR3 runs 13 residues. Germline CDR1 MDHEN, CDR2 SYDVKM. The V end lost 5 bases, the J end lost 10 bases, and 17 bases lay between the germline ends. The DNA of the CDR3 is TGTGCCAGCAGTCGTACAGGAAACTATTTCTACACCTTC. This gives the protein CASSRTGNYFYTF.

This chain connects TRBV28 to TRBJ1-2; perhaps TRBD1 as D (5 bases). Trimming took 5 bases from V and 6 from J, leaving 22 bases between them. The CDR3 is 16 amino acids. Germline CDR1 MDHEN, CDR2 SYDVKM. The CDR3 loop is CASSPGAGVGGDGYTF. CDR3 DNA sequence: TGTGCCAGCAGTCCCGGGGCAGGAGTTGGGGGTGATGGCTACACCTTC.

The rearrangement joins TRBV5-1 to TRBJ2-2; 9 bases line up with TRBD2. CDR1 SGHRS and CDR2 YFSETQ come from the germline V gene. With V trimmed by 5 bases and J by 0 bases, 8 bases remained unmatched. The CDR3 covers 17 residues. CDR3 DNA sequence: TGCGCCAGCAGGCCGGGACTAGCAGACACGAACACCGGGGAGCTGTTTTTT. Protein: CASRPGLADTNTGELFF.

This clone was recorded a few times. V gene TRBV28 combines with J gene TRBJ1-6, with D possibly matching TRBD1 (5 bases). CDR3 length: 13 amino acids. V was pared by 5 bases and J by 7 bases, with 9 bases between. Germline CDR1 and CDR2: MDHEN and SYDVKM. This CDR3 is CASSKGLNSPLHF. The CDR3, as DNA: TGTGCCAGCAGTAAGGGGTTAAATTCACCCCTCCACTTT.

This clone was seen many times. The gene calls are TRBV30 and TRBJ1-4, with D perhaps TRBD1 (6 bases). The CDR3 extends over 13 amino acids. The ends were cut back, 8 bases at V and 7 bases at J, with 17 bases in the middle. CDR1 and CDR2 (germline): GTSNPN, SVGIG (reference sequence). The CDR3: CAGLGGAFEKLFF. DNA for the CDR3: TGTGCCGGCCTGGGGGGGGCATTTGAAAAACTGTTTTTT.